This T cell receptor (beta chain) was identified in a study of OX40 agonist ivuxolimab in advanced cancers. Overall study: With a range of roughly 20 to 90, age averaged roughly 60 years, and about 80% were male.

Assay: immunoSEQ multiplex PCR; the TCRdb copy retains only in-frame clones and omits some. Of about 95,000 clones in the sample, 70% to 85% were seen once. On this clone itself: Its specificity is not known. Relative to the germline gene, one junction end is altered; a read error may explain this.

Germline V lookup: CDR1 SSHAT, CDR2 FNYEAQ (reference sequence). This CDR3 region has 14 residues. Study-level findings and limits: Within 6 weeks, CD4+ and CD8+ blood T cells expanded clonally at 0.1 to 3.0 mg/kg. Some of the lowest clonal expansion was seen in partial responders at 0.1-3.0 mg/kg.

Individuals having autoimmune disease history or systemic immunosuppression were not enrolled. The chain carries TRBV7-7 and TRBJ2-5; TRBD2 matches 7 bases. The material was CD4+ or CD8+ T cells sorted from blood, obtained in a trial of the OX40 agonist ivuxolimab. The receptor was isolated from an adult with an advanced solid tumor such as melanoma, head and neck, liver or kidney cancer. CDR3 region: CASSLAGFAETQYF. The CDR3 nucleotides are TGTGCTAGCAGCTTAGCGGGTTTCGCAGAGACCCAGTACTTC.